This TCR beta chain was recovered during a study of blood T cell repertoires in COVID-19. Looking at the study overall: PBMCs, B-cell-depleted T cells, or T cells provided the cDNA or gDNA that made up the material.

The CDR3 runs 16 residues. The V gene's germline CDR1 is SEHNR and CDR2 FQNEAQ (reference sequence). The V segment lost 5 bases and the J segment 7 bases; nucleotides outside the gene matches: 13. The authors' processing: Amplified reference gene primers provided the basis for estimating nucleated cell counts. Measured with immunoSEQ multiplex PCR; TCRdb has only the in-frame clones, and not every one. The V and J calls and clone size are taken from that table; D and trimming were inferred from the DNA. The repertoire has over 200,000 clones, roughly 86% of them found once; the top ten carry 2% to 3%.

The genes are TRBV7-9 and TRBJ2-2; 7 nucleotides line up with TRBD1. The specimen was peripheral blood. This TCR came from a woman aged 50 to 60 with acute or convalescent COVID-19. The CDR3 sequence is CASSPPGTALGGELFF. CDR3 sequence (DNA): TGTGCCAGCAGCCCCCCCGGGACAGCGTTGGGCGGGGAGCTGTTTTTT.